This T cell receptor beta chain is from a study of T-cell memory formation after mild COVID-19. Notes on this clonotype: Its antigen is unidentified.

TCRdb reprocessed the 5' RACE reads via MiXCR and lists one record per CDR3 protein. In the table there are fewer than 250,000 distinct CDR3 sequences, roughly 10% of which are singletons. The CDR3 consists of 14 residues. Trimming removed 7 bases at V and 0 bases at J, with 10 bases between. Study observations and caveats: CD4/CD8 balance characterized clones contracting day 15 to 85, and CD4+ skew characterized later expanders.

The TCR originated in a man in his late teens or twenties who had mild COVID-19 (a few samples of this study predate the infection). Cell type and time point are not known. The source material was PBMCs or a T cell subset sorted from them (not recorded which). This chain connects TRBV12-3 or TRBV12-4 to TRBJ1-5; tentatively, D is TRBD1 (6 bases). The CDR3 nucleotides read TGTGCCAGCAAAGGGGGGCCTAGCAATCAGCCCCAGCATTTT. Its translation: CASKGGPSNQPQHF.